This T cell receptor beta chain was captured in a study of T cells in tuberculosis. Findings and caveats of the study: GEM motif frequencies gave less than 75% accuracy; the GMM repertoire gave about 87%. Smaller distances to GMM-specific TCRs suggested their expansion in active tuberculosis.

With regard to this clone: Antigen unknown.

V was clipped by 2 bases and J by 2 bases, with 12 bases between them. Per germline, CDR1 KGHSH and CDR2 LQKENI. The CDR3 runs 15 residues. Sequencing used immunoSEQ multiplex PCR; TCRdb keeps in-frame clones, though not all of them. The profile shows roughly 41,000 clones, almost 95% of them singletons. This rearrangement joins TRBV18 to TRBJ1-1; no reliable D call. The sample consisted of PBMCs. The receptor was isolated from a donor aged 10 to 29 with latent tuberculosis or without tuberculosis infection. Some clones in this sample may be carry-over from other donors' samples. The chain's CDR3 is CASSPGLYVNTEAFF. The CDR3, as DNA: TGTGCCAGCTCACCAGGGCTGTATGTAAACACTGAAGCTTTCTTT. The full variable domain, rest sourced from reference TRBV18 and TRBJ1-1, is NAGVMQNPRHLVRRRGQEARLRCSPMKGHSHVYWYRQLPEEGLKFMVYLQKENIIDESGMPKERFSAEFPKEGPSILRIQQVVRGDSAAYFCASSPGLYVNTEAFFGQGTRLTVV.